A selection of T cell receptor beta chains follows, all from one sample in a study of siplizumab effects on memory and regulatory T cells. Assay used: immunoSEQ multiplex PCR; TCRdb lists only in-frame clones, some missing. The data hold tens of thousands of clones, with 90% to 98% observed a single time. The sequencing sample was made of naive CD8+ T cells sorted from blood. The receptors stem from a human donor in good health. The CDR3 runs from the conserved cysteine through the conserved F or W. D genes are given only for firm matches. Some rows mark clone size as missing; the rest say once, few, many or name a class of expanded clone.

clone_size	v_call	d_call	j_call	cdr3_nt	cdr3_aa
-	TRBV9	TRBD1	TRBJ2-7	TGTGCCAGCAGCGGGGGACAGGGCTACGAGCAGTACTTC	CASSGGQGYEQYF
-	TRBV5-6	-	TRBJ2-3	TGTGCCAGCAGCCCAGCCGTGGGCTGGGTCGAAACAGATACGCAGTATTTT	CASSPAVGWVETDTQYF
-	TRBV27	TRBD1	TRBJ2-2	TGTGCCAGCAGCCCCTTTATTCCGGACAGGGGTCACACCGGGGAGCTGTTTTTT	CASSPFIPDRGHTGELFF
-	TRBV11-3	TRBD1	TRBJ1-6	TGTGCCAGCAGCTTAGTCGCGAGGGGGGACAGGGATAGCTATAATTCACCCCTCCACTTT	CASSLVARGDRDSYNSPLHF
once	TRBV12-5	TRBD2	TRBJ2-3	TGTGCTAGTGGCCCCTATAGCGGGGGGGCAGATACGCAGTATTTT	CASGPYSGGADTQYF
-	TRBV15	-	TRBJ1-1	TGTGCCACCAGCAGAGATTTCGGGGGGAGCACTGAAGCTTTCTTT	CATSRDFGGSTEAFF
-	TRBV4-1	-	TRBJ1-2	TGCGCCAGCAGCCAAGAAGGAAGTACGTGGGATGGCTACACCTTC	CASSQEGSTWDGYTF
once	TRBV7-9	TRBD1	TRBJ2-1	TGTGCCAGCAGCTTAAGGACAGGGGGCGGAGAGGAGCAGTTCTTC	CASSLRTGGGEEQFF
-	TRBV5-1	-	TRBJ1-1	TGCGCCAGCAGCTCGTATGAGGGACTAGGAGGGACTGAAGCTTTCTTT	CASSSYEGLGGTEAFF
-	TRBV5-6	-	TRBJ1-1	TGTGCCAGCAGCTGGGGGTCCGCGAACACTGAAGCTTTCTTT	CASSWGSANTEAFF
once	TRBV4-3	-	TRBJ2-2	TGCGCCAGCAGCCAAGATAGAGCTTTCGCCGGGGAGCTGTTTTTT	CASSQDRAFAGELFF
-	TRBV9	-	TRBJ1-5	TGTGCCAGCTCCCAATGGGGAATTAATCAGCCCCAGCATTTT	CASSQWGINQPQHF
-	TRBV4-1	-	TRBJ2-7	TGCGCCAGCAGCCAAGGCACAATGCTCTACGAGCAGTACTTC	CASSQGTMLYEQYF
-	TRBV30	-	TRBJ2-3	TGTGCCTGGAGTGTACCATTGGACACAGATACGCAGTATTTT	CAWSVPLDTDTQYF
-	TRBV10-1	-	TRBJ2-7	TGCGCCAGCAGTGAAGCAGGGGCCTACGAGCAGTACTTC	CASSEAGAYEQYF
-	TRBV4-1	-	TRBJ2-7	TGCGCCAGCAGCCAAGGCGTAGGAGCCTACGAGCAGTACTTC	CASSQGVGAYEQYF
-	TRBV6-6	-	TRBJ1-1	TGTGCCAGCAGTCCCATGGAGGGTGGGACTGAAGCTTTCTTT	CASSPMEGGTEAFF
-	TRBV6-6	-	TRBJ1-1	TGTGCCAGCAGTCCTGGAGGGACGCTCGAAGCTTTCTTT	CASSPGGTLEAFF
-	TRBV5-1	-	TRBJ2-3	TGCGCCAGCAGCTTGGGACTAGTTTCCACAGATACGCAGTATTTT	CASSLGLVSTDTQYF
once	TRBV9	-	TRBJ2-1	TGTGCCAGCAGCGTAGAGGGCAGTTTCGATGAGCAGTTCTTC	CASSVEGSFDEQFF
-	TRBV28	TRBD1	TRBJ1-6	TGTGCCAGCAACCCTTATGGGGGACAGGGCAGGGGGGATTCACCCCTCCACTTT	CASNPYGGQGRGDSPLHF
-	TRBV5-4	-	TRBJ2-2	TGTGCCAGCAGCTCCGGACCAAACACCGGGGAGCTGTTTTTT	CASSSGPNTGELFF
-	TRBV27	TRBD2	TRBJ2-7	TGTGCCAGTAGTTCCCTAGCGGGTTCTTCCTACGAGCAGTACTTC	CASSSLAGSSYEQYF
-	TRBV30	TRBD1	TRBJ1-2	TGTGCCTGGAGTATATTGTTTGGGACAGGGGTTGGCTACACCTTC	CAWSILFGTGVGYTF
-	TRBV9	TRBD2	TRBJ2-3	TGTGCCAGCAGCATCACTAGCGGGGATACGCAGTATTTT	CASSITSGDTQYF
-	TRBV2	TRBD2	TRBJ2-7	TGTGCCAGCAAGGGGGCTAGCGGGATCGAGTTCTACGAGCAGTACTTC	CASKGASGIEFYEQYF
-	TRBV13	TRBD1	TRBJ1-5	TGTGCCAGCAGCTTCGGACAGGGGAACCAGCCCCAGCATTTT	CASSFGQGNQPQHF
-	TRBV4-3	-	TRBJ1-3	TGCGCCAGCAGCCAAGAGTGGACAGATATTGGAAACACCATATATTTT	CASSQEWTDIGNTIYF
-	TRBV9	-	TRBJ1-2	TGTGCCAGCAGCGTAGAGTCTGGGACTAACTATGGCTACACCTTC	CASSVESGTNYGYTF
-	TRBV4-2	-	TRBJ2-3	TGTGCCAGCAGCCAAGGTTTCGACACGGGCACAGATACGCAGTATTTT	CASSQGFDTGTDTQYF
-	TRBV5-4	TRBD2	TRBJ2-7	TGTGCCAGCAGCTTTGGACTAGGCAGCTCCTACGAGCAGTACTTC	CASSFGLGSSYEQYF
-	TRBV5-6	TRBD2	TRBJ2-3	TGTGCCAGCAGCATTAGCGGGGGGTACACAGATACGCAGTATTTT	CASSISGGYTDTQYF
-	TRBV7-2	-	TRBJ2-7	TGTGCCAGCAGCCCCTACCCGTCCTACGAGCAGTACTTC	CASSPYPSYEQYF
-	TRBV7-9	TRBD1	TRBJ2-3	TGTGCCAGCAGCTTATCGACAGGGGTGTATACAGATACGCAGTATTTT	CASSLSTGVYTDTQYF
-	TRBV19	TRBD1	TRBJ2-7	TGTGCCAGTAGTGACAGGGCTGGGGCGGCCTACGAGCAGTACTTC	CASSDRAGAAYEQYF
-	TRBV5-4	TRBD2	TRBJ2-1	TGTGCCAGCAGCTTGGGGCCGACTAGCGGGGGGGACAATGAGCAGTTCTTC	CASSLGPTSGGDNEQFF
-	TRBV9	-	TRBJ2-7	TGTGCCAGCAGCGAGGATAGCCCTTCCTACGAGCAGTACTTC	CASSEDSPSYEQYF
-	TRBV5-1	-	TRBJ2-7	TGCGCCAGCAGCTTGGAGGGCGATGGGTACGAGCAGTACTTC	CASSLEGDGYEQYF
-	TRBV9	-	TRBJ2-1	TGTGCCAGCAGCGTAGTCTGGAATGAGCAGTTCTTC	CASSVVWNEQFF
-	TRBV6-1	-	TRBJ1-3	TGTGCCAGCAGTGAATATGTCGGCCAGAGCTCTGGAAACACCATATATTTT	CASSEYVGQSSGNTIYF
once	TRBV9	-	TRBJ1-6	TGTGCCAGCAGCGTAGGGATGGATTCACCCCTCCACTTT	CASSVGMDSPLHF
-	TRBV7-8	TRBD2	TRBJ2-7	TGTGCCAGCAGCTCCTACGGTGAGGTAGCGGGGGGGCGGGCCTACGAGCAGTACTTC	CASSSYGEVAGGRAYEQYF
few	TRBV19	-	TRBJ1-1	TGTGCCAGTATTATGTCAAGGGAAACTGAAGCTTTCTTT	CASIMSRETEAFF
once	TRBV29-1	TRBD2	TRBJ2-7	TGCAGCGTTGAAGGACTAGCGGGGGAATACGAGCAGTACTTC	CSVEGLAGEYEQYF
-	TRBV2	-	TRBJ1-5	TGTGCCAGCAGTGAAGATCTCAATCAGCCCCAGCATTTT	CASSEDLNQPQHF
-	TRBV11-2	-	TRBJ1-4	TGTGCCAGCAGCTTAGGAGGAAAACTGTTTTTT	CASSLGGKLFF
-	TRBV10-1	-	TRBJ2-1	TGCGCCAGCCAAGAGGGACCCTACAATGAGCAGTTCTTC	CASQEGPYNEQFF
-	TRBV7-6	TRBD1	TRBJ2-7	TGTGCCAGCAGCATTACCCGGGACAGGGGCGTTCACGAGCAGTACTTC	CASSITRDRGVHEQYF
-	TRBV5-6	TRBD1	TRBJ1-2	TGTGCCAGCAGCTTCGGGACAGGGGATGGCTACACCTTC	CASSFGTGDGYTF
-	TRBV2	TRBD2	TRBJ2-3	TGTGCCAGCAGTGATAGTCTTAGCGGGGGTCCAGGGGATACGCAGTATTTT	CASSDSLSGGPGDTQYF